This T cell receptor beta chain emerged from a study of graft-versus-host responses after intestinal transplantation. Repertoires were generated with immunoSEQ multiplex PCR, while TCRdb's copy carries only in-frame clones and drops some. Of about 19,000 clones listed, approximately 89% are singletons. Trimming left V 5 bases short and J 8 bases short, with 13 bases between. This CDR3 spans 13 amino acids. Per germline, CDR1 SEHNR and CDR2 FQNEAQ (reference sequence). Study-level findings and limits: Early declines in HvG clones that occurred post-transplant were associated with peak circulating GvH clone levels. Some GvH clones appeared in ileal mucosa or blood before recipient bone marrow.

Concerning this clone: Its antigen is still unknown.

The sequencing used bone marrow, collected 120 to 130 days after transplant. The TCR comes from a human patient who received an intestinal transplant, so some T cells may come from the graft donor. The chain carries TRBV7-9 and TRBJ2-1; unclear D gene. This chain's CDR3 is CASSGGHQDEQFF. DNA for the CDR3: TGTGCCAGCAGCGGCGGTCACCAGGATGAGCAGTTCTTC.